Detailed here is one TCR beta chain. Its target is not known. The data belong to a study of cytomegalovirus exposure and HLA in healthy donors. Study results and limitations: Immune exposure data for these donors was limited to CMV serostatus. Published work reported that the classifier diagnosed cytomegalovirus status with high specificity and sensitivity.

Use of 60 Vbeta and 13 Jbeta primers characterized the PCR. Using immunoSEQ multiplex PCR, the repertoire was profiled, and TCRdb retains in-frame clones only, with some absent. The sample consists of 70,000 to 85,000 clones, over 55% of them appearing once. This sequence was found in a man under 40 in good health and CMV-seropositive. Sequencing was carried out using PBMCs.

The CDR3 sequence: CASSLYGTGGNEKLFF. In nucleotides, the CDR3 is TGTGCCAGCAGCTTATATGGCACGGGGGGTAATGAAAAACTGTTTTTT. This chain uses TRBV7-8 with TRBJ1-4, with D perhaps TRBD1 (5 bases). The CDR3 covers 16 residues. CDR1 is SGHVS and CDR2 is FQNEAQ in the germline V gene. The V gene lost 2 bases and the J gene lost 4 bases, with 14 bases spanning the gap. The full variable domain, its missing parts supplied by reference TRBV7-8 and TRBJ1-4, is GAGVSQSPRYKVAKRGQDVALRCDPISGHVSLFWYQQALGQGPEFLTYFQNEAQLDKSGLPSDRFFAERPEGSVSTLKIQRTQQEDSAVYLCASSLYGTGGNEKLFFGSGTQLSVL.